The next 28 T cell receptor beta chains were all read from a single sample in a study of cytomegalovirus exposure and HLA in healthy donors. The study ran its PCR with 60 Vbeta and 13 Jbeta primers. Profiling relied on immunoSEQ multiplex PCR, and the TCRdb table lists in-frame clones only, not all of them. The data contain under 110,000 clones, 75% of them seen just once; the ten biggest clones take up 2.5% to 3%. Sequencing was carried out using PBMCs. The receptors here all came from a male donor in good health and CMV-seropositive.

The chain uses TRBV4-1 and TRBJ2-7, with TRBD2 matching 10 bases. Germline V gives CDR1 MGHRA, CDR2 YSYEKL. This CDR3 region has 17 residues. The V segment lost 0 bases and the J segment 2 bases; nucleotides outside the gene matches: 7. This chain's CDR3 is CASSQDSSGSRTYEQYF. CDR3 nucleotides: TGCGCCAGCAGCCAAGATTCTAGCGGGAGTCGAACCTACGAGCAGTACTTC.

This clone appeared a single time. The V call is TRBV28, the J call TRBJ2-1, with D unclear. Looked up from germline, CDR1 is MDHEN and CDR2 is SYDVKM. CDR3 length: 17 amino acids. Trimming stripped 4 bases from V and 1 base from J, with 17 bases between. CDR3 in amino acids: CASSSPKELRSYNEQFF. CDR3 in DNA: TGTGCCAGCAGTTCCCCAAAGGAGCTAAGGTCCTACAATGAGCAGTTCTTC.

In regard to this clone: One end of the junction varies from germline; a read error may be responsible. The V and J genes are TRBV5-6 and TRBJ2-1, with 7 positions matching TRBD2. Germline V gene lookup returns CDR1 SGHDT and CDR2 YYEEEE. This CDR3 has 15 residues. The CDR3 bases are TGTGCCAGCAGCCCTTCGGGCGGGAGCTACAATGAGCCGTTCTTC. As protein: CASSPSGGSYNEPFF.

V is TRBV2 and J is TRBJ2-7, with 12 bases aligning to TRBD2. V gave up 9 bases and J gave up 5 bases; unmatched junction bases: 5. The CDR3 extends over 13 amino acids. Germline-derived CDR1 and CDR2 are SNHLY and FYNNEI. This CDR3 reads CARKTSGGHEQYF. CDR3 sequence (DNA): TGTGCCAGGAAGACTAGCGGGGGACACGAGCAGTACTTC.

The rearrangement joins TRBV27 to TRBJ1-1, with D perhaps matching TRBD1 (5 bases). The ends were cut back, 3 bases at V and 1 base at J, with 9 bases in the middle. CDR1 is MNHEY and CDR2 is SMNVEV in the germline V gene (reference sequence). The CDR3 totals 14 residues. The CDR3 DNA reads as TGTGCCAGCAGTTTGGATGGACAGAACACTGAAGCTTTCTTT. This sequence encodes CASSLDGQNTEAFF.

CDR3 amino acids: CASSPLPSHTGELFF. CDR3 DNA sequence: TGTGCCAGCTCACCACTGCCCAGTCACACCGGGGAGCTGTTTTTT. This chain connects TRBV18 to TRBJ2-2; D remains unclear. Trimming pared 1 base from V and 3 bases from J, leaving 9 bases between. Germline CDR1 KGHSH, CDR2 LQKENI. There are 15 residues in the CDR3. Using reference TRBV18 and TRBJ2-2 for the parts outside the CDR3, the full variable domain is NAGVMQNPRHLVRRRGQEARLRCSPMKGHSHVYWYRQLPEEGLKFMVYLQKENIIDESGMPKERFSAEFPKEGPSILRIQQVVRGDSAAYFCASSPLPSHTGELFFGEGSRLTVL.

This sequence joins TRBV7-9 and TRBJ2-4; D might be TRBD1 (6 bases). CDR1 is SEHNR, CDR2 FQNEAQ, per germline (reference sequence). CDR3 size: 14 residues. V was cut by 5 bases and J by 8 bases, with 16 bases left in between. The chain's CDR3 is CASSNRDMGYIQYF. CDR3 coding DNA: TGTGCCAGCAGCAATCGGGACATGGGATACATTCAGTACTTC.

The genes are TRBV5-1 and TRBJ2-1; TRBD2 aligns across 15 bases. The V segment lost 3 bases and the J segment 7 bases; nucleotides outside the gene matches: 5. Looked up from germline, CDR1 is SGHRS and CDR2 is YFSETQ. This CDR3 comprises 16 residues. CDR3 nucleotides: TGCGCCAGCAGCTCTGGGGGACTAGCGGGAGGTAATGAGCAGTTCTTC. Translating gives CASSSGGLAGGNEQFF.

At least ten counts were recorded for this clone. The CDR3 sequence: CASSGGGDEKLFF. Here the CDR3 DNA reads TGTGCCAGCAGTGGGGGAGGGGATGAAAAACTGTTTTTT. The chain links TRBV25-1 to TRBJ1-4, with D perhaps TRBD1 (5 bases). Between the trimmed V and J ends, which lost 4 bases and 6 bases, there was a span of 9 bases. The CDR3 spans 13 residues. Germline assignment: CDR1 MGHDK and CDR2 SYGVNS.

The rearrangement joins TRBV7-2 to TRBJ2-5; the match to TRBD1 covers 8 bases. The J call could be wrong; TRBJ2-7 is a better fit for the DNA end. The CDR3 is 14 amino acids. Germline assignment: CDR1 SGHTA and CDR2 FQGNSA. Here the CDR3 DNA reads TGTGCCAGCACCACCAAAGGACAGGGCTACGAGCAGTACTTC. Encoded protein: CASTTKGQGYEQYF.

The CDR3 region is CASSIQGDYGYTF. The CDR3 DNA reads as TGTGCCAGCAGCATACAGGGGGACTATGGCTACACCTTC. The chain has TRBV6-1 and TRBJ1-2; 8 bases agree with TRBD1. This CDR3 region has 13 residues. Germline-derived CDR1 and CDR2 are MNHNS and SASEGT. Germline trimming cut 6 bases from V and 3 bases from J; bases unmatched to any gene: 3.

The rearrangement links TRBV27 to TRBJ2-2; D perhaps matches TRBD1 (7 bases). The ends were cut back, 6 bases at V and 4 bases at J, with 21 bases in the middle. Germline CDR1 reads MNHEY; CDR2 reads SMNVEV (reference sequence). This CDR3 contains 17 residues. As DNA, the CDR3 is TGTGCCAGCAGGACCGAAATAAGACAGGGAGGCACCGGGGAGCTGTTTTTT. Amino acids: CASRTEIRQGGTGELFF.

The rearrangement joins TRBV29-1 to TRBJ2-7; D is unresolved. CDR1 and CDR2 (germline): SQVTM, ANQGSEA. V was pared by 4 bases and J by 5 bases, with 15 bases between. This CDR3 contains 13 residues. This CDR3 reads CSVVLDGSHEQYF. In DNA, the CDR3 is TGCAGCGTTGTCCTAGACGGTAGCCACGAGCAGTACTTC.

This sequence joins TRBV19 and TRBJ1-4; D possibly corresponds to TRBD1 (6 bases). Germline values: CDR1 LNHDA, CDR2 SQIVND (reference sequence). The V gene lost 3 bases and the J gene lost 5 bases, with 13 bases spanning the gap. This CDR3 contains 15 residues. The CDR3 protein is CASSIRDIGNEKLFF. The CDR3 bases are TGTGCCAGTAGTATCCGGGACATCGGAAATGAAAAACTGTTTTTT.

This chain uses TRBV5-1 with TRBJ2-1; the D is unclear. This CDR3 has 13 residues. Trimming took off 4 bases at V and 8 bases at J, with 13 bases between the two ends. Per germline, CDR1 SGHRS and CDR2 YFSETQ. In DNA form, the CDR3 reads TGCGCCAGCAGCCTGTCAGGCTGGGATGAGCAGTTCTTC. Protein product: CASSLSGWDEQFF.

The J gene is TRBJ2-5, the V gene TRBV29-1; the match to TRBD1 covers 9 bases. The tail of the sequence fits TRBJ2-7 better, so the J call may be wrong. Per germline, CDR1 SQVTM and CDR2 ANQGSEA. The length of the CDR3 is 13 residues. Written as DNA, the CDR3 is TGCAGCGTGGGGGTGGGACAGGGCTACGAGCAGTACTTC. Translating gives CSVGVGQGYEQYF.

This clone was counted between two and nine times. A read error may produce the germline difference seen at one junction end. The chain is built from TRBV6-5 and TRBJ1-6; a possible D gene is TRBD1 (6 bases). The germline gives CDR1 MNHEY, CDR2 SVGAGI. The CDR3 runs to 15 residues. Here the CDR3 reads CASSTTGTHNSPLNF. CDR3 sequence (DNA): TGTGCCAGCAGCACCACAGGGACCCATAATTCACCCCTCAACTTT.

This clone ranks as medium-sized. The rearrangement links TRBV28 to TRBJ2-7, with unresolved D. Trimming shortened V by 4 bases and J by 4 bases, and 5 bases separated the two germline ends. The germline V gene encodes CDR1 MDHEN and CDR2 SYDVKM. The length of the CDR3 is 11 residues. Written as DNA, the CDR3 is TGTGCCAGCAGTTATAATTACGAGCAGTACTTC. This translates into CASSYNYEQYF.

The genes are TRBV28 and TRBJ2-3; the D is unclear. CDR1 and CDR2 (germline): MDHEN, SYDVKM. V lost 5 bases and J 1 base, leaving 16 bases between the germline ends. The CDR3 covers 16 residues. The CDR3 sequence: CASSLSTTKGTDTQYF. The CDR3 nucleotides read TGTGCCAGCAGTCTTTCAACTACCAAGGGCACAGATACGCAGTATTTT.

V gene TRBV18 combines with J gene TRBJ2-5, with D perhaps matching TRBD1 (6 bases). This CDR3 has 14 amino acids. The germline CDR1 and CDR2 sequences are KGHSH and LQKENI. The V end lost 5 bases, the J end lost 4 bases, and 14 bases lay between the germline ends. CDR3 loop: CASSSTGLGETQYF. The CDR3 DNA reads TGTGCCAGCTCATCCACAGGGTTGGGAGAGACCCAGTACTTC.

The chain combines TRBV5-1 with TRBJ2-1, with 10 positions matching TRBD2. Germline loops: CDR1 SGHRS, CDR2 YFSETQ. The CDR3 is 19 residues long. V lost 4 bases to trimming and J lost 1 base; unmatched junction nucleotides: 14. The CDR3 reads CASSDSGLAGVRSYNEQFF. The CDR3 coding sequence is TGCGCCAGCAGCGACTCGGGGCTAGCGGGAGTTAGATCCTACAATGAGCAGTTCTTC.

The chain carries TRBV18 and TRBJ1-2, with a possible D match to TRBD1 (6 bases). The germline V and J ends were trimmed by 3 bases and 4 bases, with 15 bases remaining between them. Per germline, CDR1 KGHSH and CDR2 LQKENI. CDR3 length: 15 residues. The DNA of the CDR3 is TGTGCCAGCTCACCCTTAGTGGACAGCCCCTATGGCTACACCTTC. Protein: CASSPLVDSPYGYTF.

This chain connects TRBV6-5 to TRBJ1-1; no clear D. Germline assignment: CDR1 MNHEY and CDR2 SVGAGI. V lost 5 bases, J lost 2 bases, and 9 bases lay in between. CDR3 length: 13 residues. CDR3 bases: TGTGCCAGCAGTCGCATGGGCAACACTGAAGCTTTCTTT. Residues: CASSRMGNTEAFF.

This chain connects TRBV6-5 to TRBJ2-7; a possible D gene is TRBD1 (6 bases). Trimming left V 5 bases short and J 0 bases short, with 8 bases between. The CDR3 sequence is 13 residues long. The V gene's germline CDR1 is MNHEY and CDR2 SVGAGI. CDR3 nucleotides: TGTGCCAGCAGTAGGGACACCTCCTACGAGCAGTACTTC. Protein product: CASSRDTSYEQYF.

Concerning this clone: The sample carries other DNA sequences with the same CDR3. This rearrangement joins TRBV5-1 to TRBJ2-5; D unclear. The J call could be wrong; TRBJ2-7 is a better fit for the DNA end. Per the germline V gene, CDR1 is SGHRS and CDR2 is YFSETQ. The CDR3 length is 11 residues. Here the CDR3 DNA reads TGCGCCAGCAGCTTGGGGTACGAGCAGTACTTC. Amino acids: CASSLGYEQYF.

This sequence joins TRBV19 and TRBJ2-5, with TRBD1 identical over 9 bases. The V gene's germline CDR1 is LNHDA and CDR2 SQIVND (reference sequence). The CDR3 sequence is 16 residues long. With V trimmed by 2 bases and J by 5 bases, 9 bases remained unmatched. CDR3 region: CASSIIRTGAEETQYF. The CDR3 DNA follows: TGTGCCAGTAGTATAATCCGGACAGGGGCGGAGGAGACCCAGTACTTC.

The chain couples TRBV6-6 to TRBJ1-3; D is unresolved. CDR3 length: 13 residues. From germline, CDR1 is MNHNY and CDR2 SVGAGI (reference sequence). Here the CDR3 reads CAAGRDGGNTIYF. The CDR3 DNA sequence: TGTGCGGCGGGCCGCGACGGCGGAAACACCATATATTTT.

This chain uses TRBV7-2 with TRBJ1-4; no definite D call. V lost 3 bases, J lost 2 bases, and 7 bases lay in between. Germline V lookup: CDR1 SGHTA, CDR2 FQGNSA. The CDR3 contains 14 residues. Here the CDR3 DNA reads TGTGCCAGCAGCTTGTTCCGGACTAATGAAAAACTGTTTTTT. Translating it yields CASSLFRTNEKLFF.